This entry describes one T cell receptor (beta chain). Allocation to cohorts depended on clinical history reported by the participants. Per the germline V gene, CDR1 is LNHDA and CDR2 is SQIVND (reference sequence). CDR3 length: 11 residues. V was trimmed by 9 bases and J by 4 bases, leaving 7 bases between them. Generated by immunoSEQ multiplex PCR, the TCRdb table keeps only in-frame clones and is missing some. The sample comprises 350,000 to 400,000 clones, more than 85% of which are singletons, and about 0.78% rests with the top ten. This sample is part of a study of blood T cell repertoires in COVID-19. Study context: Acute-phase and convalescent COVID-19 samples originated in the United States, Italy and Spain.

Sequencing was done on a sample of PBMCs or T cells enriched from blood (not recorded which). The chain has TRBV19 and TRBJ1-5; D gene ambiguous. The receptor was isolated from a woman aged 40 to 49 who had been exposed to COVID-19. The CDR3 nucleotides read TGTGCCAGCGGGATTAATCAGCCCCAGCATTTT. It translates to CASGINQPQHF.